This TCR beta chain was sequenced in a study of graft-versus-host responses after intestinal transplantation. Overall study: After anti-thymocyte globulin induction, recipients took tacrolimus and steroids for three to four years. Findings and limits, study-wide: GvH clones occurred in recipient marrow; some first appeared in ileum or blood.

Some clones are missing from TCRdb's copy, which holds only in-frame ones; the method was immunoSEQ multiplex PCR. The sample lists tens of thousands of clones, about 79% occurring once. Trimming cost V 5 bases and J 4 bases, with 15 bases left between them. CDR1 is MNHNS and CDR2 is SASEGT in the germline V gene. The CDR3 spans 15 residues. About this clone itself: Its antigen is currently unknown.

The starting material was unstimulated CD8+ T cells sorted from spleen or lymph node cells, obtained before intestinal transplant. The source is a human donor who received an intestinal transplant. The chain couples TRBV6-1 to TRBJ1-3; no definite D call. The CDR3 nucleotides are TGTGCCAGCAGTTTGGTTCAAGAGGGCGGAAACACCATATATTTT. Translated, it gives CASSLVQEGGNTIYF.